These T cell receptor beta chains were read from a single sample in a study of blood T cell repertoires in COVID-19. Some clones are missing from TCRdb's copy, which holds only in-frame ones; the method was immunoSEQ multiplex PCR. Of about 400,000 clones in the sample, under 90% were seen once. The sequenced sample was PBMCs or T cells enriched from blood (not recorded which). These receptors were obtained from a woman aged 25-40 years who had recovered from COVID-19. Each CDR3 is given with its conserved first and last residue. The order of the fields is J gene, clone size, D gene, V gene, CDR3 protein, CDR3 DNA. A D gene is named only where the DNA matches it firmly. Only part of the rows carry a size: once, few, many, or a class if the clone is expanded.

TRBJ2-3 | . | TRBD2 | TRBV5-6 | CASSLGGGNTDTQYF | TGTGCCAGCAGCTTGGGGGGAGGGAACACAGATACGCAGTATTTT
TRBJ1-2 | . | . | TRBV3-1/TRBV3-2 | CASSQVRGAGHIF | TGTGCCAGCAGCCAAGTGCGGGGGGCCGGCCACATATTC
TRBJ2-2 | . | . | TRBV9 | CASSTLSVTGELFF | TGTGCCAGCAGCACCTTGAGCGTCACCGGGGAGCTGTTTTTT
TRBJ2-7 | . | TRBD2 | TRBV6-1 | CASSEAHSGVYEQYF | TGTGCCAGCAGTGAAGCCCATAGCGGGGTTTACGAGCAGTACTTC
TRBJ2-7 | . | TRBD1 | TRBV11-2 | CASSFLGQGGYYEQYF | TGTGCCAGCAGCTTTCTTGGACAGGGGGGTTATTACGAGCAGTACTTC
TRBJ1-1 | . | TRBD1 | TRBV9 | CASSLQPRGREAFF | TGTGCCAGCAGCCTCCAGCCAAGGGGGCGCGAAGCTTTCTTT
TRBJ2-5 | once | . | TRBV28 | CASPTRARGGQETQYF | TGTGCCAGCCCCACCCGGGCCAGGGGAGGGCAAGAGACCCAGTACTTC
TRBJ1-2 | . | . | TRBV18 | CASSPGYWDTYGYTF | TGTGCCAGCTCACCAGGTTACTGGGACACCTATGGCTACACCTTC
TRBJ1-3 | . | . | TRBV20-1 | CSASLRDSGNTIYF | TGCAGTGCTAGTCTCAGGGACTCTGGAAACACCATATATTTT
TRBJ1-2 | once | TRBD1 | TRBV2 | CATWTGVIGYTF | TGTGCCACCTGGACAGGGGTGATTGGCTACACCTTC
TRBJ2-5 | . | TRBD2 | TRBV3-1/TRBV3-2 | CASSPARGSQETQYF | TGTGCCAGCAGCCCCGCTCGCGGGAGTCAAGAGACCCAGTACTTC
TRBJ1-4 | . | TRBD1 | TRBV6-5 | CASSRTGGSEKLFF | TGTGCCAGCAGCCGGACAGGGGGAAGTGAAAAACTGTTTTTT
TRBJ2-2 | . | . | TRBV6-1 | CASSGAPWGTHTGELFF | TGTGCCAGCAGTGGGGCACCGTGGGGGACACACACCGGGGAGCTGTTTTTT
TRBJ2-7 | . | . | TRBV6-4 | CASTFYNF | TGTGCCAGCACGTTCTATAACTTC
TRBJ2-1 | . | . | TRBV19 | CASSTGLYNEQFF | TGTGCCAGTAGCACAGGGTTGTACAATGAGCAGTTCTTC
TRBJ1-6 | . | . | TRBV6-5 | CASTSPATGHSPLHF | TGTGCCAGCACCTCCCCCGCGACAGGCCATTCACCCCTCCACTTT
TRBJ2-1 | . | . | TRBV24-1 | CATSDPTTSEQFF | TGTGCCACCAGTGATCCCACTACCTCGGAGCAGTTCTTC
TRBJ2-2 | . | TRBD1 | TRBV9 | CASSGQGLNTGELFF | TGTGCCAGCAGCGGACAGGGGTTGAACACCGGGGAGCTGTTTTTT
TRBJ1-2 | . | TRBD1 | TRBV27 | CASSPEIGTDDGYTF | TGTGCCAGCAGTCCCGAAATCGGGACAGATGATGGCTACACCTTC
TRBJ1-1 | . | . | TRBV27 | CASSLGRRTEAFF | TGTGCCAGCAGTTTAGGGAGGAGGACTGAAGCTTTCTTT
TRBJ2-1 | once | TRBD2 | TRBV15 | CATSSGGLAGLLLTSNEQFF | TGTGCCACCAGCAGCGGCGGACTAGCGGGTCTTCTACTCACGTCCAATGAGCAGTTCTTC
TRBJ2-1 | . | TRBD2 | TRBV28 | CASRYGTTSYNEQFF | TGTGCCAGCAGGTATGGGACTACCTCCTACAATGAGCAGTTCTTC
TRBJ1-1 | . | . | TRBV19 | CASSGKGDTEAFF | TGTGCCAGTAGTGGGAAGGGGGACACTGAAGCTTTCTTT
TRBJ2-3 | once | . | TRBV7-9 | CASSLGSGSTDTQYF | TGTGCCAGCAGCTTAGGGAGTGGGAGCACAGATACGCAGTATTTT
TRBJ2-3 | . | TRBD2 | TRBV28 | CASTYTLAVVTDTQYF | TGTGCCAGCACCTACACCCTAGCGGTGGTCACAGATACGCAGTATTTT
TRBJ1-1 | . | TRBD1 | TRBV7-2 | CASSAGTGAYTEAFF | TGTGCCAGCAGCGCGGGGACAGGTGCGTACACTGAAGCTTTCTTT
TRBJ2-2 | few | . | TRBV5-1 | CASSWLGTGPNTGELFF | TGCGCCAGCAGCTGGTTAGGGACTGGACCGAACACCGGGGAGCTGTTTTTT
TRBJ2-7 | . | . | TRBV21-1 | CASSKVSWPLNYEQYF | TGTGCCAGCAGCAAAGTGTCGTGGCCCCTTAACTACGAGCAGTACTTC
TRBJ1-1 | few | TRBD1 | TRBV11-2 | CASSFDRDTEAFF | TGTGCCAGCAGCTTTGACAGGGACACTGAAGCTTTCTTT
TRBJ1-1 | . | TRBD1 | TRBV7-2 | CASSIRQGATEAFF | TGTGCCAGCAGCATACGACAGGGGGCCACTGAAGCTTTCTTT